This record covers a single T cell receptor beta chain. With 2 bases removed from V and 8 bases from J, the gap between germline ends came to 12 bases. CDR1 is MNHEY, CDR2 SVGAGI, per germline. The CDR3 totals 13 residues. The sample originates from a study of blood T cell repertoires in COVID-19. Study-wide context: Some COVID-19 samples were acute and others convalescent; all came from the United States, Italy and Spain. The analysed material was cDNA or gDNA that came from T cells, B-cell-depleted T cells, or PBMCs.

Source study methods: Amplifying reference gene primers gave estimates of nucleated cell counts. Clones were sequenced by immunoSEQ multiplex PCR, and TCRdb holds only the in-frame ones, with some missing. The V and J calls and clone size are taken from that table; D and trimming were inferred from the DNA. The table records more than 85,000 clones, more than 65% of them present only once. Sequenced material: peripheral blood. The genes are TRBV6-5 and TRBJ1-2; D gene unclear. This clonotype was sampled from a man aged 55 to 70 with acute or convalescent COVID-19. The CDR3, as DNA: TGTGCCAGCAGTTACATGGGGAGGTGGGGCTACACCTTC. Protein product: CASSYMGRWGYTF.